The 32 T cell receptor beta chains below were found in one sample sequenced in a study of shared clonotypes between healthy human individuals. The table came from immunoSEQ multiplex PCR; TCRdb's copy has only in-frame clones and leaves some out. The sample consists of 1.6 million or so clones, approximately 98.5% of them appearing once. Material for sequencing was naive CD4+ T cells sorted from blood. Subset reported: CD45RA+ positively selected. All receptors derive from a man aged 30 to 39 in good health.

The chain carries TRBV18 and TRBJ1-5; 8 nucleotides align to TRBD1. CDR1 is KGHSH and CDR2 is LQKENI in the germline V gene. V was clipped by 4 bases and J by 4 bases; unmatched bases: 3. There are 14 residues in the CDR3. The CDR3 DNA reads as TGTGCCAGCTCACAAGGACAGGGAAATCAGCCCCAGCATTTT. This sequence encodes CASSQGQGNQPQHF.

The CDR3 is CASSEAWQINQPQHF. The CDR3 nucleotides read TGTGCCAGCAGTGAAGCGTGGCAGATCAATCAGCCCCAGCATTTT. The J gene is TRBJ1-5, the V gene TRBV6-1; no reliable D call. CDR3 length: 15 residues. CDR1 is MNHNS and CDR2 is SASEGT in the germline V gene. Trimming shortened V by 0 bases and J by 3 bases, and 9 bases separated the two germline ends.

The chain has TRBV11-3 and TRBJ2-7; tentative D call: TRBD2 (5 bases). CDR3 size: 13 residues. V shed 4 bases and J shed 5 bases, with 12 bases lying between them. Germline CDR1 reads SGHNT; CDR2 reads YENEEA. The chain's CDR3 is CASSSDASHEQYF. In DNA form, the CDR3 reads TGTGCCAGCAGCTCCGACGCTAGCCACGAGCAGTACTTC.

DNA of the CDR3: TGCAGCGTTGTAGCAGAACCTATCGGGGGGAATGAGCAGTTCTTC. Protein product: CSVVAEPIGGNEQFF. This chain uses TRBV29-1 with TRBJ2-1; 7 bases match TRBD2. The CDR3 is 15 residues long. After removal of 4 bases from V and 7 bases from J, the junction contained 13 bases not matched to a gene. Germline CDR1 is SQVTM and CDR2 is ANQGSEA.

This rearrangement joins TRBV19 to TRBJ2-2, with TRBD2 identical over 11 bases. There are 19 residues in the CDR3. The junction had 10 bases not matched to a gene; V was cut back by 1 base and J by 3 bases. Per the germline V gene, CDR1 is LNHDA and CDR2 is SQIVND (reference sequence). This CDR3 is CASSIALAGGPFYTGELFF. The CDR3 DNA is TGTGCCAGTAGTATAGCATTAGCGGGAGGGCCATTTTACACCGGGGAGCTGTTTTTT.

This chain uses TRBV10-3 with TRBJ2-3, with TRBD2 matching over 12 bases. CDR3 length: 18 residues. With 6 bases clipped from V and 0 bases from J, the junction kept 10 bases outside the gene matches. Germline loops: CDR1 ENHRY, CDR2 SYGVKD. The CDR3 coding sequence is TGTGCCATCAGAGGAGGACTAGCGGGAACCGCTAGCACAGATACGCAGTATTTT. It encodes CAIRGGLAGTASTDTQYF.

The chain recombines TRBV1 with TRBJ2-1; whether TRBD2, the table's D call, matches the DNA was not checked. TRBV1 is noted as a pseudogene. The CDR3 sequence is 19 residues long. The CDR3 DNA is TGCACCAGCAGCCAAACGGGACTAGCGTTATTCGTTCGGCACAATGAGCAGTTCTTC. Amino acids: CTSSQTGLALFVRHNEQFF.

The genes are TRBV5-1 and TRBJ2-1, with 11 bases that match TRBD2. Per the germline V gene, CDR1 is SGHRS and CDR2 is YFSETQ. There are 15 residues in the CDR3. The J segment lost 7 bases and the V segment lost 2 bases, leaving 5 bases of the junction unmatched. The CDR3: CASSLLAGEVNEQFF. CDR3 nucleotide sequence: TGCGCCAGCAGCTTACTAGCGGGAGAGGTGAATGAGCAGTTCTTC. Filled out from reference TRBV5-1 and TRBJ2-1, the complete variable domain reads KAGVTQTPRYLIKTRGQQVTLSCSPISGHRSVSWYQQTPGQGLQFLFEYFSETQRNKGNFPGRFSGRQFSNSRSEMNVSTLELGDSALYLCASSLLAGEVNEQFFGPGTRLTVL.

The chain has TRBV18 and TRBJ2-7; D uncertain. The germline gives CDR1 KGHSH, CDR2 LQKENI. This CDR3 is built from 12 residues. Trimming took 0 bases from V and 5 from J, leaving 5 bases between them. In DNA, the CDR3 is TGTGCCAGCTCACCACCTAGTCACGAGCAGTACTTC. This codes for CASSPPSHEQYF.

The gene calls are TRBV10-1 and TRBJ1-2, with D perhaps TRBD1 (6 bases). Germline V lookup: CDR1 WNHNN, CDR2 SYGVQD (reference sequence). The length of the CDR3 is 12 residues. V lost 6 bases to trimming and J lost 5 bases, with 10 bases between them. The CDR3: CASSDTGYGYTF. The CDR3 DNA reads as TGCGCCAGCAGCGACACAGGGTATGGCTACACCTTC.

CDR3 region: CASSVASSGTGELFF. The CDR3 nucleotides read TGTGCCAGCAGCGTAGCGAGTTCCGGGACCGGGGAGCTGTTTTTT. The chain is built from TRBV9 and TRBJ2-2; unclear D gene. In germline, CDR1 is SGDLS, CDR2 YYNGEE. V gave up 0 bases and J gave up 5 bases, with 11 bases separating them. This CDR3 comprises 15 residues.

This chain joins TRBV28 and TRBJ1-2, with D perhaps TRBD1 (5 bases). Trimming shortened V by 1 base and J by 5 bases, and 11 bases separated the two germline ends. The CDR3 is made up of 14 amino acids. Germline V gene data show CDR1 as MDHEN and CDR2 as SYDVKM. CDR3 protein: CASSLSTGGYGYTF. The CDR3 DNA reads TGTGCCAGCAGTTTATCCACGGGGGGGTATGGCTACACCTTC.

This chain uses TRBV29-1 with TRBJ2-1, with D tentatively TRBD1 (6 bases). The V end was cut by 1 base, the J end by 12 bases, with 16 bases between. This CDR3 has 13 amino acids. CDR1 SQVTM and CDR2 ANQGSEA come from the germline V gene. CDR3 sequence: CSVEALQGIGQFF. The CDR3, as DNA: TGCAGCGTTGAAGCCCTACAGGGAATTGGGCAGTTCTTC.

This chain links TRBV29-1 with TRBJ2-3; a weak D match, TRBD2 (6 bases). This CDR3 is built from 13 residues. V lost 3 bases, J lost 2 bases, and 9 bases lay in between. Per the germline V gene, CDR1 is SQVTM and CDR2 is ANQGSEA. CDR3 nucleotides: TGCAGCGTTGAGGGGGGAACCACAGATACGCAGTATTTT. Amino acids: CSVEGGTTDTQYF.

The CDR3 spells CASSRSSSYNEQFF. The CDR3 nucleotides are TGTGCCAGCAGCCGGAGTTCCTCCTACAATGAGCAGTTCTTC. The V call is TRBV11-2, the J call TRBJ2-1; D ambiguous. CDR1 SGHAT and CDR2 FQNNGV come from the germline V gene. The V end was cut by 5 bases, the J end by 0 bases, with 8 bases between. The CDR3 extends over 14 amino acids.

The chain is built from TRBV7-2 and TRBJ2-1; D is possibly TRBD1 (6 bases). Trimming took off 2 bases at V and 2 bases at J, with 10 bases between the two ends. Germline V lookup: CDR1 SGHTA, CDR2 FQGNSA. The CDR3 runs 15 residues. The CDR3 is CASSLFQGPYNEQFF. CDR3 DNA: TGTGCCAGCAGCTTATTTCAGGGGCCCTACAATGAGCAGTTCTTC.

The rearrangement uses TRBV7-2 and TRBJ2-5; a weak D match, TRBD1 (6 bases). The V end was cut by 6 bases, the J end by 4 bases, with 15 bases between. CDR1 and CDR2 from the germline V gene are SGHTA and FQGNSA. The CDR3 has 14 residues. CDR3 sequence: CASRQGGLGETQYF. The CDR3 DNA reads as TGTGCCAGCAGACAGGGCGGGCTCGGAGAGACCCAGTACTTC.

This chain links TRBV7-9 with TRBJ1-4; D possibly corresponds to TRBD1 (5 bases). Trimming took 8 bases from V and 0 from J, leaving 16 bases between them. The length of the CDR3 is 16 residues. Germline CDR1 SEHNR, CDR2 FQNEAQ (reference sequence). CDR3 in DNA: TGTGCCAGCGGTCAGGGCCCCTCCGCAACTAATGAAAAACTGTTTTTT. Its translation: CASGQGPSATNEKLFF.

This clone has just one count. The sample contains more than one DNA sequence encoding this CDR3. The chain employs TRBV15 and TRBJ2-7, with unresolved D. CDR1 and CDR2 from the germline V gene are LNHNV and YYDKDF (reference sequence). This CDR3 spans 15 amino acids. The V and J ends lost 0 bases and 0 bases respectively, with 9 bases between them. The CDR3 DNA reads TGTGCCACCAGCAGAGATCCCAGGAGCTCCTACGAGCAGTACTTC. This codes for CATSRDPRSSYEQYF.

This chain uses TRBV5-4 with TRBJ2-7; perhaps TRBD1 as D (5 bases). From germline, CDR1 is SGHNT and CDR2 YYREEE (reference sequence). V shed 4 bases and J shed 7 bases, with 15 bases lying between them. The CDR3 has 13 amino acids. As DNA, the CDR3 is TGTGCCAGCAGCCGTGGTGGGGCTGGGGAGCAGTACTTC. Encoded protein: CASSRGGAGEQYF.

This chain links TRBV9 with TRBJ2-7, with 7 bases matching TRBD2. CDR3 length: 15 residues. Germline-derived CDR1 and CDR2 are SGDLS and YYNGEE. V lost 3 bases and J lost 5; bases outside the gene matches: 11. The CDR3 loop reads CASSEYGGVLNEQYF. The CDR3, as DNA: TGTGCCAGCAGCGAATATGGGGGGGTCTTAAACGAGCAGTACTTC.

This sequence joins TRBV5-1 and TRBJ2-1; D is unclear. The CDR3 sequence is 13 residues long. Trimming left V 0 bases short and J 10 bases short, with 11 bases between. Per the germline V gene, CDR1 is SGHRS and CDR2 is YFSETQ. The CDR3 bases are TGCGCCAGCAGCTTGGTTGGTAGTCGCGAGCAGTTCTTC. Residues: CASSLVGSREQFF.

The chain links TRBV5-1 to TRBJ2-2; a weak D match, TRBD1 (6 bases). CDR3 size: 14 residues. Trimming stripped 5 bases from V and 1 base from J, with 9 bases between. Per the germline V gene, CDR1 is SGHRS and CDR2 is YFSETQ. CDR3 coding DNA: TGCGCCAGCAGGGAGACAGGGAACACCGGGGAGCTGTTTTTT. Its protein product is CASRETGNTGELFF. The whole variable domain, remainder taken from reference TRBV5-1 and TRBJ2-2, is KAGVTQTPRYLIKTRGQQVTLSCSPISGHRSVSWYQQTPGQGLQFLFEYFSETQRNKGNFPGRFSGRQFSNSRSEMNVSTLELGDSALYLCASRETGNTGELFFGEGSRLTVL.

This chain joins TRBV6-5 and TRBJ2-5; D gene uncertain. Germline V gives CDR1 MNHEY, CDR2 SVGAGI. The CDR3 spans 14 residues. Trimming took 6 bases from V and 5 from J, leaving 16 bases between them. Here the CDR3 reads CASSAGPMGETQYF. DNA of the CDR3: TGTGCCAGCAGCGCCGGGCCCATGGGGGAGACCCAGTACTTC.

This chain uses TRBV5-1 with TRBJ1-3; tentative D call: TRBD1 (6 bases). V was trimmed by 3 bases and J by 4 bases, leaving 14 bases between them. Germline CDR1 is SGHRS and CDR2 is YFSETQ. The CDR3 has 15 residues. The CDR3 loop reads CASSSGQPGGNTIYF. In DNA, the CDR3 is TGCGCCAGCAGCTCTGGACAGCCGGGAGGAAACACCATATATTTT. The full variable domain, its missing parts supplied by reference TRBV5-1 and TRBJ1-3, is KAGVTQTPRYLIKTRGQQVTLSCSPISGHRSVSWYQQTPGQGLQFLFEYFSETQRNKGNFPGRFSGRQFSNSRSEMNVSTLELGDSALYLCASSSGQPGGNTIYFGEGSWLTVV.

This rearrangement joins TRBV27 to TRBJ2-5, with D possibly TRBD2 on 6 matching bases. Deletions cut 5 bases from V and 4 bases from J, with 17 bases between. The germline V gene has CDR1 MNHEY and CDR2 SMNVEV (reference sequence). The CDR3 consists of 15 residues. CDR3 DNA sequence: TGTGCCAGCAGTCCCCGACTGGGGCGGGGAGAGACCCAGTACTTC. Amino acids: CASSPRLGRGETQYF.

V gene TRBV13 combines with J gene TRBJ2-6, with 9 bases that match TRBD1. Germline V gene sequence: CDR1 PRHDT, CDR2 FYEKMQ (reference sequence). V lost 5 bases, J lost 0 bases, and 11 bases stayed unmatched. This CDR3 has 19 amino acids. CDR3 in amino acids: CASSPGTGTWGSGANVLTF. The CDR3, as DNA: TGTGCCAGCAGCCCCGGGACAGGGACATGGGGCTCTGGGGCCAACGTCCTGACTTTC.

CDR3 in amino acids: CASRSSDSSYEQYF. The CDR3 bases are TGTGCCAGCAGGTCTTCAGACAGTTCCTACGAGCAGTACTTC. The rearrangement links TRBV11-3 to TRBJ2-7, with a possible D match to TRBD1 (5 bases). From germline, CDR1 is SGHNT and CDR2 YENEEA. There are 14 residues in the CDR3. Between the trimmed V and J ends, which lost 6 bases and 1 base, there was a span of 13 bases.

This clone appeared once. This chain uses TRBV6-4 with TRBJ2-3; the D is unclear. Germline V gene data show CDR1 as MRHNA and CDR2 as SNTAGT. Trimming took 2 bases from V and 5 from J, leaving 17 bases between them. This CDR3 is 16 amino acids long. Here the CDR3 reads CASSDRPGPYGDTQYF. For the CDR3, the DNA is TGTGCCAGCAGTGACCGGCCGGGCCCATATGGAGATACGCAGTATTTT.

The rearrangement links TRBV5-1 to TRBJ2-7; 7 bases agree with TRBD1. The CDR3 runs to 12 residues. Germline CDR1 SGHRS, CDR2 YFSETQ. The V segment lost 4 bases and the J segment 4 bases; nucleotides outside the gene matches: 2. CDR3 nucleotides: TGCGCCAGCAGCATGGGACAGTACGAGCAGTACTTC. Encoded protein: CASSMGQYEQYF. Using reference TRBV5-1 and TRBJ2-7 for the parts outside the CDR3, the full variable domain is KAGVTQTPRYLIKTRGQQVTLSCSPISGHRSVSWYQQTPGQGLQFLFEYFSETQRNKGNFPGRFSGRQFSNSRSEMNVSTLELGDSALYLCASSMGQYEQYFGPGTRLTVT.

This clone was observed a single time. This chain uses TRBV10-3 with TRBJ2-1, with 8 bases aligning to TRBD1. The CDR3 spans 15 residues. The junction had 6 bases not matched to a gene; V was cut back by 5 bases and J by 3 bases. The V gene's germline CDR1 is ENHRY and CDR2 SYGVKD. CDR3 nucleotide sequence: TGTGCCATCAGTATGACAGGGGATTACTACAATGAGCAGTTCTTC. Amino acid sequence: CAISMTGDYYNEQFF.

The gene calls are TRBV7-2 and TRBJ1-1; D is uncertain. V lost 3 bases and J 11 bases, leaving 13 bases between the germline ends. The CDR3 spans 12 residues. The germline gives CDR1 SGHTA, CDR2 FQGNSA. The CDR3 DNA reads as TGTGCCAGCAGCTTGAGACGGGAGGCGGCTTTCTTT. Translating it yields CASSLRREAAFF.